This T cell receptor (beta chain) appears in the sequencing data of a study of cytomegalovirus exposure and HLA in healthy donors. This CDR3 comprises 17 residues. Losses at the gene ends were 5 bases for V and 9 bases for J; bases not matched to a gene: 13. The germline V gene encodes CDR1 LNHDA and CDR2 SQIVND (reference sequence). Study results and caveats: High sensitivity and specificity were reportedly achieved when the classifier diagnosed cytomegalovirus status. The dataset shows that most TCR sequences were rare, while some public TCRs occurred in many donors. A missense variant in DCLRE1C was later tied to TCR beta V- and J-gene trimming.

This clone was found a few times. Its antigen is unknown. Use of 60 Vbeta and 13 Jbeta primers characterized the PCR. Clones were read by immunoSEQ multiplex PCR, and TCRdb kept only the in-frame ones, dropping some. Of about 180,000 clones listed, approximately 72% are singletons. The gene calls are TRBV19 and TRBJ2-1; 13 bases map to TRBD2. The sequenced sample was PBMCs. The receptor comes from a human donor in good health. The CDR3 is CASSVTFTSGGAGEQFF. DNA for the CDR3: TGTGCCAGTAGTGTCACTTTCACTAGCGGGGGGGCGGGTGAGCAGTTCTTC.